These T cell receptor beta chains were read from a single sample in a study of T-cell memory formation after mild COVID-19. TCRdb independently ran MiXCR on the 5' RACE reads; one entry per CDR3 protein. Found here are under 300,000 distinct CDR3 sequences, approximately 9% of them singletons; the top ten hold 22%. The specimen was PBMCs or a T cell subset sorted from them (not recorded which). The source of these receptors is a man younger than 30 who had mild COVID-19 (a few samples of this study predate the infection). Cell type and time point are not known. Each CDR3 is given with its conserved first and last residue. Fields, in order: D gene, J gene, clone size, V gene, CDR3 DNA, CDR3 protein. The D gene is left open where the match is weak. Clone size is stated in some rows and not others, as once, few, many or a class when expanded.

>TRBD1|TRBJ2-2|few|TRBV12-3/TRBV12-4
TGTGCCAGCAACCCGACAGGGGTCCTCGGGGAGCTGTTTTTT
CASNPTGVLGELFF
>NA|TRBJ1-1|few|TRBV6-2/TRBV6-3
TGTGCCAGCCATAAACTGGCGCACACTGAAGCTTTCTTT
CASHKLAHTEAFF
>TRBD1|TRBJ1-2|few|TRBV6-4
TGTGCCAGCAGTTCCACAGGGGATGGGATCTATGGCTACACCTTC
CASSSTGDGIYGYTF
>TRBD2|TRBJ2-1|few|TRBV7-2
TGTGCCAGCAGCCCGGGGGGACTAGCGGACAATGAGCAGTTCTTC
CASSPGGLADNEQFF
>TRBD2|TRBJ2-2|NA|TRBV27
TGTGCCAGCAGTCCCGGTCCGGGGGGGTACACCGGGGAGCTGTTTTTT
CASSPGPGGYTGELFF
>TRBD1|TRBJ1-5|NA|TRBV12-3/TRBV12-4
TGTGCCAGCATTATACAGGGGGTCGGGCCCCAGCATTTT
CASIIQGVGPQHF
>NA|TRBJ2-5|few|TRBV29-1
TGCAGCGCCGTGGGGACGGAGACCCAGTACTTC
CSAVGTETQYF
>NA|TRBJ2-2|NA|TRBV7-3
TGTGCCAGCAGCTCCCATCAGGGCGTGGAGCTGTTTTTT
CASSSHQGVELFF
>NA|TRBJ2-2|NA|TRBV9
TGTGCCAGCAGCGTAGTTGGGGGGATGTCGGCCGGGGAGCTGTTTTTT
CASSVVGGMSAGELFF
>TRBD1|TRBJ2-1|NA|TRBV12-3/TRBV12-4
TGTGCCAGCAGTTCCGACAGGGGGGGCTACAATGAGCAGTTCTTC
CASSSDRGGYNEQFF
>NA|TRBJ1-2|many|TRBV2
TGTGCCAGCAGTCCGACGGGGGTGGCGGGCGGCTACACCTTC
CASSPTGVAGGYTF
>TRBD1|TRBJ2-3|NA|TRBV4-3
TGCGCCAGCAGCGCCTCGACAGGGGGCCCTGATACGCAGTATTTT
CASSASTGGPDTQYF
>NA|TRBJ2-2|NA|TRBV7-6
TGTGCCAGCAGCCTCGACAGGCTCATCCTAACCGGGGAGCTGTTTTTT
CASSLDRLILTGELFF
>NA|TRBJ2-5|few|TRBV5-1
TGCGCCAGCAGCTCAGGATGGACCTCCCAAGAGACCCAGTACTTC
CASSSGWTSQETQYF
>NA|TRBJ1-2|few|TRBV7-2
TGTGCCAGCAGCTTAGAACGGGGCGCACGGGGCTACACCTTC
CASSLERGARGYTF
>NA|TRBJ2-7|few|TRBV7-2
TGTGCCAGCAGCTTTACGGGACAAACCTACGAGCAGTACTTC
CASSFTGQTYEQYF
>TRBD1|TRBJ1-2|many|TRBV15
TGTGCCACCAGCAGAGATCGGGGGAGACAGGGGAACGACTATGGCTACACCTTC
CATSRDRGRQGNDYGYTF
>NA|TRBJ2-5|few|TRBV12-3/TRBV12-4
TGTGCCAGCAGTTGGGGCCCTGACCCCCAAGAGACCCAGTACTTC
CASSWGPDPQETQYF
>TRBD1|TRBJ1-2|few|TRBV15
TGTGCCACCAGCAGAGGACAGGGGGACTATGGCTACACCTTC
CATSRGQGDYGYTF
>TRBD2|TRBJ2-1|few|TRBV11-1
TGTGCCAGCAGCTTTTTAGCGGGGGTATACAATGAGCAGTTCTTC
CASSFLAGVYNEQFF
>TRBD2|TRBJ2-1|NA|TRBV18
TGTGCCAGCTCACCGGCTCTAGCGGGGAATTACAATGAGCAGTTCTTC
CASSPALAGNYNEQFF
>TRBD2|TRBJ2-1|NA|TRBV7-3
TGTGCCAGCAGCCCCACCCGACTAGCGGGGGCTGAGCAGTTCTTC
CASSPTRLAGAEQFF
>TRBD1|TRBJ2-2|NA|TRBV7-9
TGTGCCAGCAGCTTACAGGGGGCGTCCGGGGAGCTGTTTTTT
CASSLQGASGELFF
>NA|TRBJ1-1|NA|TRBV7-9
TGTGCCAGCAGCTTAAATTCGTGGAACACTGAAGCTTTCTTT
CASSLNSWNTEAFF
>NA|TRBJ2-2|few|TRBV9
TGTGCCAGCAGCGGATACAGTCGCCTCGGGGAGCTGTTTTTT
CASSGYSRLGELFF
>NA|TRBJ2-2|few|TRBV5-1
TGCGCCAGCAGCTTGGCCCGGGAGCTGTTTTTT
CASSLARELFF
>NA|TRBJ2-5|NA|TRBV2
TGTGCCAGCAGCGGGACTTCCCAAGAGACCCAGTACTTC
CASSGTSQETQYF
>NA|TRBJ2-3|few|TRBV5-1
TGCGCCAGCAGCTCCGGGTCCCGCGGGGCAGATACGCAGTATTTT
CASSSGSRGADTQYF
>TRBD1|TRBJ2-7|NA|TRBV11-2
TGTGCCAGCAGCGTGGACCTCGGGACAGGGTCCTACGAGCAGTACTTC
CASSVDLGTGSYEQYF
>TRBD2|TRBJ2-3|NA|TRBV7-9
TGTGCCAGCAGCTTAGGACGGGGGGGCGACACAGATACGCAGTATTTT
CASSLGRGGDTDTQYF
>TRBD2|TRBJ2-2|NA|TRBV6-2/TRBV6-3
TGTGCCAGCAGTTACAGACGCAGGGAGGGCACCGGGGAGCTGTTTTTT
CASSYRRREGTGELFF
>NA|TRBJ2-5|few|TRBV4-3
TGCGCCAGCAGCCAAGGCCTGGGGAAAGAGACCCAGTACTTC
CASSQGLGKETQYF
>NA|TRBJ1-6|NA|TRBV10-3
TGTGCCATCAGTGAGTCGGGGAGGGGCGAATCACCCCTCCACTTT
CAISESGRGESPLHF
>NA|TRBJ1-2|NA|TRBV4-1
TGCGCCAGCAGCCAAGGCCTACAGGGAGGGAACTATGGCTACACCTTC
CASSQGLQGGNYGYTF
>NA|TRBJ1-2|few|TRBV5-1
TGCGCCAGCAGCTGGGGGAACAGTTCTAACTATGGCTACACCTTC
CASSWGNSSNYGYTF
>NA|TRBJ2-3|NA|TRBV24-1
TGTGCCACCAGTGAAGCCGGGATCCGCACAGATACGCAGTATTTT
CATSEAGIRTDTQYF
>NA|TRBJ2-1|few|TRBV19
TGTGCCAGTAGTATGGGTTTCTCGGTTAATGAGCAGTTCTTC
CASSMGFSVNEQFF
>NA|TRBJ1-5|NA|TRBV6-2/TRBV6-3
TGTGCCAGCAGACAGGGAAGCGATCAGCCCCAGCATTTT
CASRQGSDQPQHF
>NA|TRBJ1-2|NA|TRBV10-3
TGTGCCACCCAGTTCGGTTCTGGCTACACCTTC
CATQFGSGYTF
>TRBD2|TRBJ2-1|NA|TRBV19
TGTGCCAGTAGTATGGTAAGGCTAGCGGCCAATGAGCAGTTCTTC
CASSMVRLAANEQFF
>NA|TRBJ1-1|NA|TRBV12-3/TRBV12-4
TGTGCCAGCAGACGTTGGGTGGGCACTGAAGCTTTCTTT
CASRRWVGTEAFF
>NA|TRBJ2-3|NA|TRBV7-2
TGTGCCAGCAGCTTATATCCGGGGGAGTTAGATACGCAGTATTTT
CASSLYPGELDTQYF
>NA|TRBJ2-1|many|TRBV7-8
TGTGCCAGCAGCTTAGTTGGAGTTGAGCAGTTCTTC
CASSLVGVEQFF
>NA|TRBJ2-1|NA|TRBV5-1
TGCGCCAGCAGCCACGAGGGTCGGAATGAGCAGTTCTTC
CASSHEGRNEQFF
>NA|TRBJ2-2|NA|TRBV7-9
TGTGCCAGCAGTCCCCCAGGGAGGACCACCGGGGAGCTGTTTTTT
CASSPPGRTTGELFF
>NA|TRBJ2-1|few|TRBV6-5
TGTGCCAGCACCAAGGGGAGGGGGACCTACAATGAGCAGTTCTTC
CASTKGRGTYNEQFF
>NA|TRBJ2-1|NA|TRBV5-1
TGCGCCAGCACCGGGGGGCAGGAGCGGACCAGGTCGGATGAGCAGTTCTTC
CASTGGQERTRSDEQFF
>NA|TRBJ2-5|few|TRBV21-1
TGTGCCAGCAGCAAAAAGGGGCTAGCGGGGGGGCCAGAGACCCAGTACTTC
CASSKKGLAGGPETQYF
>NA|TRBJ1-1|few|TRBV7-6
TGTGCCAGCAGCTTAGCGCGGTCAGGGAACACTGAAGCTTTCTTT
CASSLARSGNTEAFF